This T cell receptor (beta chain) was profiled in a study of blood T cells in healthy people across ages. Study observations and caveats: A roughly linear age-dependent decrease characterized TCR beta diversity per million T cells. Underestimates were what the diversity estimates from one million T cells were considered to be.

A J-beta primer mix and a sample-barcoded 5' primer were used in a second PCR of about 7 to 12 cycles. TCRdb re-analysed the 5' RACE reads in MiXCR, keeping a single row per CDR3 protein. Of some 1,000,000 distinct CDR3 sequences in the sample, 20% to 25% were seen once. This clonotype was seen only a few times. The antigen is undetermined. The J segment lost 1 base and the V segment lost 5 bases, leaving 7 bases of the junction unmatched. Looked up from germline, CDR1 is SEHNR and CDR2 is FQNEAQ (reference sequence). The CDR3 runs to 15 residues. This sample was also put to use in a study of T cells of mothers and their children.

The chain employs TRBV7-9 and TRBJ1-1; 7 positions agree with TRBD1. The sequenced sample was blood. This clonotype originated in a girl under 10 years old in good health. The CDR3 protein is CASSEPGQPNTEAFF. In DNA form, the CDR3 reads TGTGCCAGCAGCGAGCCGGGACAGCCGAACACTGAAGCTTTCTTT. Using reference TRBV7-9 and TRBJ1-1 for the parts outside the CDR3, the full variable domain is DTGVSQNPRHKITKRGQNVTFRCDPISEHNRLYWYRQTLGQGPEFLTYFQNEAQLEKSRLLSDRFSAERPKGSFSTLEIQRTEQGDSAMYLCASSEPGQPNTEAFFGQGTRLTVV.